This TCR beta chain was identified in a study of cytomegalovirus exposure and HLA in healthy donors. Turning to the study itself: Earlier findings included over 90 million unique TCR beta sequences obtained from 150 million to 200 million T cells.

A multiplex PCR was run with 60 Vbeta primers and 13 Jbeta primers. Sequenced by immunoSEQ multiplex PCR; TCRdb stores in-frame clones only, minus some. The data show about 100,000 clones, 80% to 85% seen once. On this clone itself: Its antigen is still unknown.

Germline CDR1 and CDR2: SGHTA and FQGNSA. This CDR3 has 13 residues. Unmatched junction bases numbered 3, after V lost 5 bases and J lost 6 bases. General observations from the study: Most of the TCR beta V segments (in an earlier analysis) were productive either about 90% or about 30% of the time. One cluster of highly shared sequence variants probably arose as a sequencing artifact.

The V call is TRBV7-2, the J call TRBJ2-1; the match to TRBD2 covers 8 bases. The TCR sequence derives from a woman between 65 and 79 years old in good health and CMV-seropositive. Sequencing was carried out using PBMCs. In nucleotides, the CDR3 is TGTGCCAGCAGCAGGGGACTAGTCAATGAGCAGTTCTTC. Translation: CASSRGLVNEQFF.